This T cell receptor beta chain derives from a study of blood T cell repertoires in COVID-19. Turning to the study itself: There were acute and convalescent COVID-19 samples, and they came from the United States, Italy and Spain.

Germline loops: CDR1 ENHRY, CDR2 SYGVKD. V shed 5 bases and J 5 bases; nucleotides not matched to a gene: 8. The CDR3 loop spans 17 amino acids. Assay used: immunoSEQ multiplex PCR; TCRdb lists only in-frame clones, some missing. This table has 250,000 to 300,000 clones, 70% to 90% appearing once. This receptor was identified in a woman aged 70 to 79 with COVID-19, enrolled during active disease. The J gene is TRBJ2-5, the V gene TRBV10-3; 16 bases are a match to TRBD2. The sample taken for sequencing was peripheral blood. CDR3 residues: CAISSGTSGGADETQYF. The CDR3 bases are TGTGCCATCAGTTCCGGGACTAGCGGGGGGGCGGATGAGACCCAGTACTTC.